These 21 T cell receptor beta chains originate from one sample sequenced in a study of blood T cell repertoires in COVID-19. Using immunoSEQ multiplex PCR, the repertoire was profiled, and TCRdb retains in-frame clones only, with some absent. The table lists hundreds of thousands of clones, 65% to 90% of them singletons, with 3.5% to 4.5% in the top ten. Sequencing used PBMCs or T cells enriched from blood (not recorded which). These receptor sequences come from a man aged 25 to 40 who had recovered from COVID-19.

Only one count was recorded for this clone. Written as DNA, the CDR3 is TGTGCCAGCACCCAAACTAGGGGACAGGGAGGGGACGAGCAGTACTTC. It specifies CASTQTRGQGGDEQYF. The gene calls are TRBV21-1 and TRBJ2-7; TRBD1, as called in the table, went unchecked against the DNA. TRBV21-1 is annotated as a pseudogene. The CDR3 loop spans 16 amino acids.

V and J are TRBV7-6 and TRBJ2-2; D is unclear. V lost 1 base, J lost 6 bases, and 9 bases lay in between. CDR3 length equals 14 residues. The germline CDR1 and CDR2 sequences are SGHVS and FNYEAQ. The CDR3 region is CASSLVRVPGELFF. DNA for the CDR3: TGTGCCAGCAGCTTAGTAAGAGTTCCCGGGGAGCTGTTTTTT.

J is TRBJ2-1 and V is TRBV27; 10 bases agree with TRBD2. V shed 7 bases, J shed 0 bases, and the junction held 6 bases outside the gene matches. Germline V gene data show CDR1 as MNHEY and CDR2 as SMNVEV (reference sequence). The CDR3 sequence is 16 residues long. CDR3 DNA sequence: TGTGCCAGCACCGTAGCGGGGGGCAGCTCCTACAATGAGCAGTTCTTC. As protein: CASTVAGGSSYNEQFF.

The chain employs TRBV5-6 and TRBJ1-1; D remains ambiguous. CDR3 length equals 13 residues. V was pared by 0 bases and J by 3 bases, with 6 bases between. Germline V gene data show CDR1 as SGHDT and CDR2 as YYEEEE. The CDR3 coding sequence is TGTGCCAGCAGCTTGGGAGACTACACTGAAGCTTTCTTT. This codes for CASSLGDYTEAFF.

V is TRBV12-5 and J is TRBJ2-7; D remains ambiguous. V was shortened by 7 bases and J by 7 bases, with 20 bases between the two germline ends. The CDR3 length is 14 residues. From germline, CDR1 is LGHNT and CDR2 FRNRAP. The CDR3 reads CASVSPNGHPEQYF. The DNA of the CDR3 is TGTGCTAGTGTGTCCCCCAATGGGCACCCGGAGCAGTACTTC.

In this sample, this clone turned up once. The chain is built from TRBV7-9 and TRBJ2-3, with a possible D match to TRBD2 (6 bases). V shed 5 bases and J shed 1 base, with 13 bases lying between them. The germline CDR1 and CDR2 sequences are SEHNR and FQNEAQ (reference sequence). The CDR3 length is 15 residues. The CDR3 protein is CASSPFGEGTDTQYF. As DNA, the CDR3 is TGTGCCAGCAGCCCCTTTGGGGAGGGCACAGATACGCAGTATTTT.

In its sample, this clone was seen a few times. The J gene is TRBJ2-2, the V gene TRBV4-1; possibly TRBD1 for D (6 bases). Per germline, CDR1 MGHRA and CDR2 YSYEKL. There are 14 residues in the CDR3. With 4 bases removed from V and 9 bases from J, the gap between germline ends came to 15 bases. CDR3 in DNA: TGCGCCAGCAGCCTCATGGGGGCGGTCCGGGAGCTGTTTTTT. This gives the protein CASSLMGAVRELFF.

This clone was detected a few times. The rearrangement joins TRBV24-1 to TRBJ2-1; D perhaps matches TRBD1 (5 bases). Trimming pared 8 bases from V and 0 bases from J, leaving 7 bases between. From germline, CDR1 is KGHDR and CDR2 SFDVKD. CDR3 length: 13 residues. This CDR3 is CATTDTSYNEQFF. As DNA, the CDR3 is TGTGCCACCACGGACACCTCCTACAATGAGCAGTTCTTC.

This chain uses TRBV11-2 with TRBJ1-2, with D possibly being TRBD1 (5 bases). There are 13 residues in the CDR3. Between the trimmed V and J ends, which lost 6 bases and 2 bases, there was a span of 10 bases. Per germline, CDR1 SGHAT and CDR2 FQNNGV. The CDR3 spells CASRGRRNYGYTF. CDR3 coding DNA: TGTGCCAGCAGGGGGCGACGGAACTATGGCTACACCTTC. Combining the CDR3 with reference TRBV11-2 and TRBJ1-2 gives the whole variable domain EAGVAQSPRYKIIEKRQSVAFWCNPISGHATLYWYQQILGQGPKLLIQFQNNGVVDDSQLPKDRFSAERLKGVDSTLKIQPAKLEDSAVYLCASRGRRNYGYTFGSGTRLTVV.

V is TRBV7-9 and J is TRBJ2-3; TRBD2 is a possible D gene (7 bases). CDR3 length equals 14 residues. V lost 5 bases and J 3 bases, leaving 12 bases between the germline ends. Germline V CDR1 and CDR2: SEHNR, FQNEAQ (reference sequence). This CDR3 reads CASSPAGTTDTQYF. The CDR3 bases are TGTGCCAGCAGCCCAGCGGGGACAACAGATACGCAGTATTTT.

The V call is TRBV5-1, the J call TRBJ1-1; 9 nucleotides match TRBD1. Germline loops: CDR1 SGHRS, CDR2 YFSETQ. V was clipped by 2 bases and J by 1 base; unmatched bases: 3. The CDR3 spans 15 residues. The CDR3 here is CASSFSQGANTEAFF. CDR3 in DNA: TGCGCCAGCAGCTTTTCACAGGGGGCGAACACTGAAGCTTTCTTT.

This clone was counted ten times or more. J is TRBJ1-4 and V is TRBV28; D is uncertain. There are 12 residues in the CDR3. Trimming took off 4 bases at V and 10 bases at J, with 10 bases between the two ends. In germline, CDR1 is MDHEN, CDR2 SYDVKM. The CDR3 region has the DNA TGTGCCAGCAGTTCCAATGCCGGAAAACTGTTTTTT. Translation: CASSSNAGKLFF. The complete variable domain, with remaining parts taken from reference TRBV28 and TRBJ1-4, reads DVKVTQSSRYLVKRTGEKVFLECVQDMDHENMFWYRQDPGLGLRLIYFSYDVKMKEKGDIPEGYSVSREKKERFSLILESASTNQTSMYLCASSSNAGKLFFGSGTQLSVL.

This clone has just one count. The CDR3 DNA is TGTGCCAGCAGTTTAGGGCCTCAGAACACTGAAGCTTTCTTT. It translates to CASSLGPQNTEAFF. The rearrangement links TRBV27 to TRBJ1-1; unclear D gene. The germline V and J ends were trimmed by 2 bases and 1 base, with 8 bases remaining between them. The germline V gene encodes CDR1 MNHEY and CDR2 SMNVEV (reference sequence). The CDR3 runs 14 residues.

The chain joins TRBV11-3 to TRBJ1-5; D not certain. Germline CDR1 reads SGHNT; CDR2 reads YENEEA. Trimming left V 2 bases short and J 7 bases short, with 15 bases between. There are 15 residues in the CDR3. The CDR3 DNA reads TGTGCCAGCAGCTTAATTTACGGGAAAAGACAGCCCCAGCATTTT. Translation gives CASSLIYGKRQPQHF.

This chain links TRBV6-5 with TRBJ1-2, with D maybe TRBD1 (6 bases). Trimming shortened V by 5 bases and J by 6 bases, and 13 bases separated the two germline ends. This CDR3 spans 13 amino acids. In germline, CDR1 is MNHEY, CDR2 SVGAGI. The CDR3 DNA reads TGTGCCAGCAGTCCACAGGGTATAGATGGCTACACCTTC. Encoded protein: CASSPQGIDGYTF.

The chain carries TRBV30 and TRBJ1-3; the D is unclear. This CDR3 region has 12 residues. V shed 0 bases and J shed 7 bases, with 7 bases lying between them. Germline V gives CDR1 GTSNPN, CDR2 SVGIG (reference sequence). CDR3 bases: TGTGCCTGGAGTGTTTCGCGCAACACCATATATTTT. Its protein product is CAWSVSRNTIYF.

The genes are TRBV6-4 and TRBJ1-1; 8 nucleotides line up with TRBD1. Germline CDR1 MRHNA, CDR2 SNTAGT. The ends lost 6 bases at V and 1 base at J; junction bases unmatched: 4. The CDR3 spans 14 residues. CDR3 region: CASRLGQENTEAFF. The CDR3 bases are TGTGCCAGCAGGCTGGGACAGGAGAACACTGAAGCTTTCTTT.

J is TRBJ2-7 and V is TRBV7-8, with 13 bases lining up with TRBD2. The CDR3 loop spans 15 amino acids. CDR1 and CDR2 from the germline V gene are SGHVS and FQNEAQ. With V trimmed by 5 bases and J by 3 bases, 4 bases remained unmatched. The CDR3 DNA is TGTGCCAGCAGCCCCGGACTAGCGGGAGTCTACGAGCAGTACTTC. This translates into CASSPGLAGVYEQYF.

The J gene is TRBJ1-2, the V gene TRBV4-2; D is possibly TRBD1 (5 bases). This CDR3 has 13 amino acids. Germline CDR1 is LGHNA and CDR2 is YNFKEQ. V gave up 4 bases and J gave up 4 bases, with 10 bases separating them. The CDR3 coding sequence is TGTGCCAGCAGCCCGACCGACAGCTATGGCTACACCTTC. Protein sequence: CASSPTDSYGYTF.

This rearrangement joins TRBV10-3 to TRBJ1-3; no reliable D call. The germline V and J ends were trimmed by 6 bases and 0 bases, with 6 bases remaining between them. Germline assignment: CDR1 ENHRY and CDR2 SYGVKD. CDR3 size: 13 residues. The CDR3 here is CAIRFNSGNTIYF. The CDR3, as DNA: TGTGCCATCAGGTTCAACTCTGGAAACACCATATATTTT.

V is TRBV11-3 and J is TRBJ2-7; no firm D call. The CDR3 loop spans 13 amino acids. The V end was cut by 5 bases, the J end by 3 bases, with 11 bases between. Germline V CDR1 and CDR2: SGHNT, YENEEA. This chain's CDR3 is CASSVRPYYEQYF. The CDR3 DNA follows: TGTGCCAGCAGCGTCCGTCCCTACTACGAGCAGTACTTC.